A single sample is the source of the 9 T cell receptor beta chains below, sequenced in a study of blood T cells in healthy people across ages. Sample-barcoded 5' priming and a J-beta primer mix drove a second PCR of about 6 to 12 cycles. TCRdb re-derived calls from the 5' RACE reads in MiXCR, one entry per CDR3 protein. The sample lists 550,000 to 600,000 distinct CDR3 sequences, roughly 48% occurring once. Sequencing used blood. These receptors originate from an elderly man in good health.

The sample holds one count of this clonotype. This chain connects TRBV6-2 or TRBV6-3 to TRBJ2-7; 7 bases match TRBD1. The ends lost 6 bases at V and 2 bases at J; junction bases unmatched: 13. This CDR3 is 16 amino acids long. Germline loops: CDR1 MNHEY, CDR2 SVGEGT. The CDR3 coding sequence is TGTGCCAGCAGGCCCCTCCCCGGGACAGCAACCTACGAGCAGTACTTC. It translates to CASRPLPGTATYEQYF.

Only a few counts were recorded for this clonotype. The rearrangement uses TRBV18 and TRBJ2-1, with 12 bases identical to TRBD2. The germline gives CDR1 KGHSH, CDR2 LQKENI. V gave up 5 bases and J gave up 8 bases; unmatched junction bases: 7. The CDR3 extends over 15 amino acids. The CDR3 loop reads CASSAGLAGRDEQFF. The CDR3, as DNA: TGTGCCAGCTCAGCCGGACTAGCGGGACGCGATGAGCAGTTCTTC.

This clonotype was seen only a few times. The chain recombines TRBV20-1 with TRBJ2-3; D gene ambiguous. The germline CDR1 and CDR2 sequences are DFQATT and SNEGSKA (reference sequence). V was trimmed by 3 bases and J by 5 bases, leaving 12 bases between them. The CDR3 spans 13 residues. The CDR3 here is CSARNSPGDTQYF. The CDR3 nucleotides are TGCAGTGCTAGGAACTCCCCAGGAGATACGCAGTATTTT.

As to this clonotype: A read error may account for a junction end that differs from germline. The V gene is TRBV5-1, the J gene TRBJ2-1; D gene ambiguous. The length of the CDR3 is 16 residues. CDR1 and CDR2 from the germline V gene are SGHRS and YFSETQ. The CDR3 region is CASSLAVTSSCNEQFF. CDR3 coding DNA: TGCGCCAGCAGCTTGGCCGTCACGAGCTCCTGCAATGAGCAGTTCTTC.

In its sample, this clonotype was seen a few times. The chain employs TRBV7-2 and TRBJ2-4, with TRBD1 as a possible D gene (6 bases). The V and J ends lost 3 bases and 8 bases respectively, with 11 bases between them. The length of the CDR3 is 13 residues. Germline V CDR1 and CDR2: SGHTA, FQGNSA. Here the CDR3 reads CASSFPGVDIQYF. CDR3 sequence (DNA): TGTGCCAGCAGCTTTCCAGGGGTGGACATTCAGTACTTC.

The chain is built from TRBV5-1 and TRBJ2-1, with 11 nucleotides matching TRBD2. The germline V gene encodes CDR1 SGHRS and CDR2 YFSETQ. Losses at the gene ends were 4 bases for V and 6 bases for J; bases not matched to a gene: 6. The length of the CDR3 is 15 residues. The DNA of the CDR3 is TGCGCCAGCAGCACCACTAGCGGGGGACCCAATGAGCAGTTCTTC. Protein: CASSTTSGGPNEQFF.

This clonotype was seen only a few times. The rearrangement links TRBV18 to TRBJ2-1; D not resolved. The CDR3 is 15 amino acids. Germline V lookup: CDR1 KGHSH, CDR2 LQKENI. V was clipped by 0 bases and J by 5 bases, with 11 bases between them. This chain's CDR3 is CASSPPSSQNNEQFF. CDR3 bases: TGTGCCAGCTCACCACCATCGTCGCAGAACAATGAGCAGTTCTTC.

V gene TRBV25-1 combines with J gene TRBJ1-1; D is possibly TRBD1 (5 bases). CDR1 and CDR2 (germline): MGHDK, SYGVNS. The CDR3 spans 13 residues. The V end lost 7 bases, the J end lost 6 bases, and 15 bases lay between the germline ends. The CDR3 loop reads CASKIGTGAEAFF. In nucleotides, the CDR3 is TGTGCCAGCAAGATTGGGACGGGGGCTGAAGCTTTCTTT.

The CDR3 DNA reads as TGTGCCAGCAGTCCCCTTGCGGGGTATGGAAACACCATATATTTT. Its protein product is CASSPLAGYGNTIYF. The rearrangement links TRBV6-6 to TRBJ1-3; D remains unclear. CDR1 is MNHNY, CDR2 SVGAGI, per germline (reference sequence). Trimming took 5 bases from V and 3 from J, leaving 14 bases between them. The CDR3 is made up of 15 amino acids.